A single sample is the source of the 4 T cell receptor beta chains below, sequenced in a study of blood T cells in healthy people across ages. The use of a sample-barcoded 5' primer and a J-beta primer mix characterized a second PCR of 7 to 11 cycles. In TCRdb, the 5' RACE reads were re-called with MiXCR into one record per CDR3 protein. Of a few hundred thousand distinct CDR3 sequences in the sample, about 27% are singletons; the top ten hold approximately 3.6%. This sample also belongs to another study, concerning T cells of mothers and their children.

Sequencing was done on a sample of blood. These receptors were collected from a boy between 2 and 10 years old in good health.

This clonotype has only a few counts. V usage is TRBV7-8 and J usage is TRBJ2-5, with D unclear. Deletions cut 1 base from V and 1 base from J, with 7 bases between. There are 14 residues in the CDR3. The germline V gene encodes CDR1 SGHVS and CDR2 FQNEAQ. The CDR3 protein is CASSLVAVQETQYF. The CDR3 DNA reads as TGTGCCAGCAGCTTAGTGGCCGTCCAAGAGACCCAGTACTTC.

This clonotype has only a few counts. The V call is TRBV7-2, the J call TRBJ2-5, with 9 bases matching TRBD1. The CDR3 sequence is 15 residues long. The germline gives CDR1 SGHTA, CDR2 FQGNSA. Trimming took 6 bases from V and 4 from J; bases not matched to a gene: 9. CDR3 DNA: TGTGCCAGCAGGGACCCCGGGACAGGGATAGAGACCCAGTACTTC. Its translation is CASRDPGTGIETQYF.

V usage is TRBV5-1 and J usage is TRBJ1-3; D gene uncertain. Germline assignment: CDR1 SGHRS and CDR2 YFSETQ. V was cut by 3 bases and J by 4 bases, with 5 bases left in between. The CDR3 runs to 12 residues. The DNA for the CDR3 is TGCGCCAGCAGCTCCGAAGGAAACACCATATATTTT. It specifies CASSSEGNTIYF.

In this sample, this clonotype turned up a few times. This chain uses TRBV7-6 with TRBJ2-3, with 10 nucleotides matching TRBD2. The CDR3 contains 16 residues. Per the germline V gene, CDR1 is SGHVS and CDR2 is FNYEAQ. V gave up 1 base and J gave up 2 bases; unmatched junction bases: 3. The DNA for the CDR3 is TGTGCCAGCAGCTTAGTAGCGGGGGGTGTCACAGATACGCAGTATTTT. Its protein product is CASSLVAGGVTDTQYF.